This TCR beta chain stems from a study of blood T cell repertoires in COVID-19. Original analysis: It was from reference gene primer amplification that nucleated cell counts were estimated. Sequencing used immunoSEQ multiplex PCR; TCRdb keeps in-frame clones, though not all of them. V, J and clone size are taken as reported in that table, and D and trimming were inferred from the DNA itself. In the table there are more than 50,000 clones, 65% to 90% of which are singletons. This receptor was identified in a human donor in a cohort sampled during active COVID-19. Sequenced input: peripheral blood.

The CDR3 sequence is CASSVEASGPSNTGELFF. The CDR3, as DNA: TGTGCCAGCAGCGTAGAGGCTAGCGGGCCCTCGAACACCGGGGAGCTGTTTTTT. This rearrangement joins TRBV9 to TRBJ2-2; 8 bases fit TRBD2. Per germline, CDR1 SGDLS and CDR2 YYNGEE. V was pared by 0 bases and J by 0 bases, with 7 bases of the junction left unmatched. This CDR3 comprises 18 residues. Drawing the rest from reference TRBV9 and TRBJ2-2, the complete variable domain is DSGVTQTPKHLITATGQRVTLRCSPRSGDLSVYWYQQSLDQGLQFLIQYYNGEERAKGNILERFSAQQFPDLHSELNLSSLELGDSALYFCASSVEASGPSNTGELFFGEGSRLTVL.